These 15 T cell receptor beta chains share one sample of origin, sequenced in a study of blood T cell repertoires in COVID-19. Assay: immunoSEQ multiplex PCR; the TCRdb copy retains only in-frame clones and omits some. The sample holds 150,000 to 200,000 clones, 70% to 90% seen once. The source material was peripheral blood. These receptors came from a woman at least 80 years old in a cohort sampled during active or convalescent COVID-19.

This chain links TRBV5-1 with TRBJ2-1, with 13 bases that match TRBD2. Germline V gene data show CDR1 as SGHRS and CDR2 as YFSETQ. The V segment lost 4 bases and the J segment 11 bases; nucleotides outside the gene matches: 9. This CDR3 is 15 amino acids long. The CDR3 region has the DNA TGCGCCAGCAGCCCCCGGACTAGCGGGAGTGAAAAGCAGTTCTTC. Its translation: CASSPRTSGSEKQFF.

The rearrangement uses TRBV3-1 (or the pseudogene TRBV3-2) and TRBJ2-5; D is possibly TRBD1 (6 bases). CDR1 is LGHDT, CDR2 YNNKEL, per germline (reference sequence). V lost 1 base and J lost 5, with 14 bases in between. There are 15 residues in the CDR3. The CDR3 DNA reads as TGTGCCAGCAGCCAAGGACTACAGGGATTCGAGACCCAGTACTTC. This codes for CASSQGLQGFETQYF.

This clone has only a few counts. The chain employs TRBV5-1 and TRBJ2-1, with TRBD2 identical over 9 bases. The ends lost 2 bases at V and 5 bases at J; junction bases unmatched: 5. This CDR3 is 15 amino acids long. Per the germline V gene, CDR1 is SGHRS and CDR2 is YFSETQ. In DNA, the CDR3 is TGCGCCAGCAGCTTTAGGACTAGCGCCAACAATGAGCAGTTCTTC. Protein sequence: CASSFRTSANNEQFF.

CDR3 sequence (DNA): TGCGCCAGCAGCCTCGGACTTTACACCGGGGAGCTGTTTTTT. It translates to CASSLGLYTGELFF. The V call is TRBV5-1, the J call TRBJ2-2; D is possibly TRBD2 (5 bases). The CDR3 extends over 14 amino acids. Trimming took off 4 bases at V and 3 bases at J, with 10 bases between the two ends. The germline CDR1 and CDR2 sequences are SGHRS and YFSETQ.

This CDR3 is CASRPGTDPTEAFF. CDR3 DNA sequence: TGTGCCAGCAGACCCGGGACAGACCCTACTGAAGCTTTCTTT. The chain couples TRBV7-2 to TRBJ1-1; 7 bases agree with TRBD1. The V gene's germline CDR1 is SGHTA and CDR2 FQGNSA. This CDR3 has 14 amino acids. The trim removed 6 bases at V and 5 bases at J, leaving 9 bases unmatched.

The CDR3 sequence: CASRVPGILYGYTF. In DNA form, the CDR3 reads TGTGCCAGTAGAGTCCCCGGGATCCTCTATGGCTACACCTTC. V gene TRBV19 combines with J gene TRBJ1-2, with D uncertain. Per the germline V gene, CDR1 is LNHDA and CDR2 is SQIVND (reference sequence). Trimming pared 6 bases from V and 4 bases from J, leaving 15 bases between. The CDR3 length is 14 residues. Together with reference TRBV19 and TRBJ1-2, the CDR3 gives the full variable domain: DGGITQSPKYLFRKEGQNVTLSCEQNLNHDAMYWYRQDPGQGLRLIYYSQIVNDFQKGDIAEGYSVSREKKESFPLTVTSAQKNPTAFYLCASRVPGILYGYTFGSGTRLTVV.

This chain links TRBV7-2 with TRBJ2-2; 13 bases agree with TRBD2. The ends lost 3 bases at V and 6 bases at J; junction bases unmatched: 7. Germline V gene data show CDR1 as SGHTA and CDR2 as FQGNSA. The CDR3 runs 17 residues. The CDR3 region has the DNA TGTGCCAGCAGCTTCTCTCCGGGACTAGCGGGGCCCGGGGAGCTGTTTTTT. It is translated as CASSFSPGLAGPGELFF.

The chain is built from TRBV7-9 and TRBJ2-3; TRBD2 agrees at 12 bases. J lost 4 bases, V lost 2 bases, and 10 bases had no gene match. There are 18 residues in the CDR3. Germline V lookup: CDR1 SEHNR, CDR2 FQNEAQ (reference sequence). The CDR3 region has the DNA TGTGCCAGCAGCTTATTTCCCCGACTAGCGGGAGTGCCAGATACGCAGTATTTT. It encodes CASSLFPRLAGVPDTQYF.

The chain's CDR3 is CASRLTDTDYGYTF. The DNA for the CDR3 is TGTGCCAGCAGGTTGACAGATACAGACTATGGCTACACCTTC. The V gene is TRBV6-5, the J gene TRBJ1-2; D possibly corresponds to TRBD1 (5 bases). Germline CDR1 reads MNHEY; CDR2 reads SVGAGI. The CDR3 sequence is 14 residues long. Trimming removed 6 bases from V and 3 bases from J, with 14 bases in between.

The chain has TRBV11-2 and TRBJ1-4, with D possibly TRBD1 on 5 matching bases. The CDR3 sequence is 15 residues long. Looked up from germline, CDR1 is SGHAT and CDR2 is FQNNGV. Trimming shortened V by 3 bases and J by 2 bases, and 10 bases separated the two germline ends. The CDR3 bases are TGTGCCAGCAGCTTTTTAGGGGCCACTAATGAAAAACTGTTTTTT. The encoded protein is CASSFLGATNEKLFF.

The gene calls are TRBV6-2 or TRBV6-3 and TRBJ2-7; a weak D match, TRBD1 (7 bases). The CDR3 contains 14 residues. The germline CDR1 and CDR2 sequences are MNHEY and SVGEGT. Trimming shortened V by 2 bases and J by 4 bases, and 12 bases separated the two germline ends. The CDR3 sequence is CASSYGGGGYEQYF. In DNA, the CDR3 is TGTGCCAGCAGTTACGGAGGGGGCGGGTACGAGCAGTACTTC.

The sample holds a few counts of this clone. This chain joins TRBV7-9 and TRBJ2-2, with TRBD2 matching 9 bases. CDR3 size: 15 residues. J lost 7 bases, V lost 3 bases, and 6 bases had no gene match. CDR1 is SEHNR and CDR2 is FQNEAQ in the germline V gene (reference sequence). The CDR3 bases are TGTGCCAGCAGCTTGGGACTAGCAGAGGTCGGGGAGCTGTTTTTT. Amino acids: CASSLGLAEVGELFF.

The chain couples TRBV11-3 to TRBJ2-1, with D perhaps matching TRBD2 (6 bases). The CDR3 extends over 18 amino acids. Per the germline V gene, CDR1 is SGHNT and CDR2 is YENEEA. The V end was cut by 0 bases, the J end by 8 bases, with 23 bases between. CDR3 DNA sequence: TGTGCCAGCAGCTTAGATCTCGGGTATCTTGGAGGGATGGATGAGCAGTTCTTC. It codes for CASSLDLGYLGGMDEQFF. Filled out from reference TRBV11-3 and TRBJ2-1, the complete variable domain reads EAGVVQSPRYKIIEKKQPVAFWCNPISGHNTLYWYLQNLGQGPELLIRYENEEAVDDSQLPKDRFSAERLKGVDSTLKIQPAELGDSAVYLCASSLDLGYLGGMDEQFFGPGTRLTVL.

The rearrangement uses TRBV30 and TRBJ1-1; 8 bases align to TRBD1. Trimming removed 2 bases from V and 2 bases from J; junction bases left unmatched: 7. CDR1 and CDR2 from the germline V gene are GTSNPN and SVGIG (reference sequence). This CDR3 comprises 15 residues. CDR3 sequence reads: CAWSLKQGDNTEAFF. CDR3 nucleotide sequence: TGTGCCTGGAGTCTTAAACAGGGGGACAACACTGAAGCTTTCTTT.

The chain is built from TRBV11-3 and TRBJ2-3; the D gene is possibly TRBD1 (6 bases). CDR3 size: 18 residues. V was cut by 5 bases and J by 2 bases, with 23 bases left in between. Germline CDR1 and CDR2: SGHNT and YENEEA. CDR3 sequence reads: CASSNPPRQGRSTDTQYF. The CDR3 DNA sequence: TGTGCCAGCAGCAACCCCCCTAGGCAGGGGAGATCCACAGATACGCAGTATTTT.